Each of the 11 T cell receptor beta chains below was sequenced from the same sample in a study of graft-versus-host responses after intestinal transplantation. Sequencing used immunoSEQ multiplex PCR; TCRdb keeps in-frame clones, though not all of them. The sample yields about 150,000 clones, about nine tenths seen once. No cognate antigen is known for these TCRs. The sample here was unstimulated CD4+ T cells sorted from spleen or lymph node cells, taken before intestinal transplant. The receptors originated from a human donor who received an intestinal transplant.

The chain employs TRBV5-4 and TRBJ1-1; 7 bases fit TRBD1. CDR1 and CDR2 from the germline V gene are SGHNT and YYREEE (reference sequence). The CDR3 extends over 16 amino acids. The trim removed 4 bases at V and 2 bases at J, leaving 11 bases unmatched. The CDR3 DNA sequence: TGTGCCAGCAGCCCTAAGCCCCAGGGGGGCAACACTGAAGCTTTCTTT. This codes for CASSPKPQGGNTEAFF.

The chain links TRBV7-3 to TRBJ1-2; maybe TRBD1 (5 bases). The CDR3 is 17 residues long. The germline gives CDR1 SGHTA, CDR2 FQGTGA. V lost 2 bases and J 6 bases, leaving 22 bases between the germline ends. CDR3 nucleotide sequence: TGTGCCAGCAGCTTACCAAAGGGGCCGGGCAACGAGGATGGCTACACCTTC. Its translation: CASSLPKGPGNEDGYTF.

V is TRBV9 and J is TRBJ1-1; D is uncertain. V was pared by 0 bases and J by 7 bases, with 13 bases between. The CDR3 is made up of 14 amino acids. Germline V gene data show CDR1 as SGDLS and CDR2 as YYNGEE. This CDR3 is CASSVEVGPLEAFF. The CDR3 nucleotides are TGTGCCAGCAGCGTAGAAGTGGGCCCTCTTGAAGCTTTCTTT.

The chain is built from TRBV6-1 and TRBJ1-5; D may be TRBD1 (6 bases). Per germline, CDR1 MNHNS and CDR2 SASEGT. The V and J ends lost 6 bases and 0 bases respectively, with 6 bases between them. This CDR3 contains 13 residues. CDR3 sequence reads: CASRDSSNQPQHF. The CDR3 region has the DNA TGTGCCAGCAGGGACAGTAGCAATCAGCCCCAGCATTTT.

This chain links TRBV9 with TRBJ2-3, with a possible D match to TRBD1 (6 bases). This CDR3 has 16 residues. Germline V gives CDR1 SGDLS, CDR2 YYNGEE. Between the trimmed V and J ends, which lost 0 bases and 1 base, there was a span of 12 bases. The CDR3 DNA sequence: TGTGCCAGCAGCGTAGAACCAGGGGCTCGCACAGATACGCAGTATTTT. Protein product: CASSVEPGARTDTQYF.

The chain combines TRBV6-4 with TRBJ1-1, with 9 bases fitting TRBD1. CDR3 size: 13 residues. Germline V gives CDR1 MRHNA, CDR2 SNTAGT. The trim removed 0 bases at V and 9 bases at J, leaving 2 bases unmatched. CDR3 protein: CASSDSGTGKAFF. Written as DNA, the CDR3 is TGTGCCAGCAGTGACTCCGGGACAGGGAAAGCTTTCTTT.

This clone showed up just once. The chain links TRBV30 to TRBJ1-2; tentative D call: TRBD1 (5 bases). CDR1 GTSNPN and CDR2 SVGIG come from the germline V gene (reference sequence). Trimming removed 0 bases at V and 7 bases at J, with 12 bases between. CDR3 size: 13 residues. The CDR3 here is CAWSVWGSGGYTF. CDR3 sequence (DNA): TGTGCCTGGAGTGTATGGGGGTCCGGTGGCTACACCTTC.

V is TRBV21-1 and J is TRBJ2-5. The J call may be mistaken, given a closer DNA end match to TRBJ2-7. TRBV21-1 corresponds to a pseudogene. The CDR3 covers 14 residues. CDR3 residues: CASTRLRDLLEQYF. Written as DNA, the CDR3 is TGTGCCAGCACGCGCCTAAGGGACCTCCTCGAGCAGTACTTC.

This clone was detected only once. This sequence joins TRBV7-3 and TRBJ2-1; 12 bases are a match to TRBD2. CDR1 and CDR2 from the germline V gene are SGHTA and FQGTGA. V trimming: 1 base; J trimming: 4 bases; junction bases outside the gene matches: 5. The length of the CDR3 is 17 residues. The CDR3 DNA sequence: TGTGCCAGCAGCTTAAACCTAGCGGGAGGGCGTTACAATGAGCAGTTCTTC. This gives the protein CASSLNLAGGRYNEQFF.

V gene TRBV7-8 combines with J gene TRBJ1-5, with D tentatively TRBD1 (5 bases). Germline V CDR1 and CDR2: SGHVS, FQNEAQ. There are 15 residues in the CDR3. Trimming cost V 0 bases and J 5 bases, with 11 bases left between them. The CDR3 coding sequence is TGTGCCAGCAGCTTAGCTGGGACGGATGATCAGCCCCAGCATTTT. Translating gives CASSLAGTDDQPQHF.

The chain links TRBV28 to TRBJ1-2; 7 bases are a match to TRBD1. From germline, CDR1 is MDHEN and CDR2 SYDVKM. V dropped 3 bases and J dropped 8; count of bases not matched to a gene: 3. This CDR3 contains 12 residues. CDR3 protein: CASSFRGGGYTF. CDR3 coding DNA: TGTGCCAGCAGTTTCAGGGGGGGCGGCTACACCTTC.